Listed below are T cell receptor beta chains from one sample, sequenced in a study of beta chain features in type 1 diabetes. Libraries were prepared by immunoSEQ multiplex PCR; TCRdb keeps only in-frame clonotypes and omits some of them. Here the sample spans 350,000 or so clones, around a fifth being singletons. Sequencing was performed on naive CD4+ T cells from blood. These receptors all stem from a young woman in good health. Both conserved end residues are part of each CDR3. The order of the fields is J gene, clone size, V gene, D gene, CDR3 protein, CDR3 DNA. D genes are given only for firm matches. Clone size is stated in some rows and not others, as once, few, many or a class when expanded.

j_call: TRBJ2-5
clone_size: .
v_call: TRBV5-1
d_call: TRBD2
cdr3_aa: CASSSSSGRTQETQYF
cdr3_nt: TGCGCCAGCAGCTCTTCTAGCGGGAGAACCCAAGAGACCCAGTACTTC

j_call: TRBJ1-4
clone_size: few
v_call: TRBV5-4
d_call: TRBD1
cdr3_aa: CASSPGMGTATNEKLFF
cdr3_nt: TGTGCCAGCAGCCCCGGGATGGGGACAGCAACTAATGAAAAACTGTTTTTT

j_call: TRBJ2-7
clone_size: few
v_call: TRBV7-9
d_call: .
cdr3_aa: CASSLFQGRNEQYF
cdr3_nt: TGTGCCAGCAGCTTATTTCAGGGGCGGAACGAGCAGTACTTC

j_call: TRBJ1-1
clone_size: .
v_call: TRBV25-1
d_call: .
cdr3_aa: CASLGGGGTEAFF
cdr3_nt: TGTGCCAGCCTAGGGGGAGGGGGCACTGAAGCTTTCTTT

j_call: TRBJ2-5
clone_size: few
v_call: TRBV30
d_call: TRBD1
cdr3_aa: CAWSRDSPQETQYF
cdr3_nt: TGTGCCTGGAGCCGGGACAGTCCCCAAGAGACCCAGTACTTC

j_call: TRBJ2-2
clone_size: .
v_call: TRBV29-1
d_call: .
cdr3_aa: CSVEEGTAAGELFF
cdr3_nt: TGCAGCGTTGAAGAAGGGACTGCCGCCGGGGAGCTGTTTTTT

j_call: TRBJ1-1
clone_size: few
v_call: TRBV12-5
d_call: TRBD1
cdr3_aa: CASGPSFRGRNTEAFF
cdr3_nt: TGTGCTAGTGGTCCCTCGTTCAGGGGGCGGAACACTGAAGCTTTCTTT

j_call: TRBJ2-7
clone_size: few
v_call: TRBV29-1
d_call: .
cdr3_aa: CSVRTGLQGNREQYF
cdr3_nt: TGCAGCGTGCGCACGGGTCTCCAGGGGAATCGGGAGCAGTACTTC

j_call: TRBJ1-1
clone_size: .
v_call: TRBV4-3
d_call: .
cdr3_aa: CASSQESTGTTEAFF
cdr3_nt: TGCGCCAGCAGCCAAGAATCAACAGGGACCACTGAAGCTTTCTTT

j_call: TRBJ2-1
clone_size: few
v_call: TRBV30
d_call: TRBD2
cdr3_aa: CAWSFLAGVSNEQFF
cdr3_nt: TGTGCCTGGAGTTTCCTAGCGGGAGTTTCCAATGAGCAGTTCTTC

j_call: TRBJ1-2
clone_size: .
v_call: TRBV4-3
d_call: .
cdr3_aa: CASSHIQGSYGYTF
cdr3_nt: TGCGCCAGCAGCCATATACAGGGATCCTATGGCTACACCTTC

j_call: TRBJ1-2
clone_size: .
v_call: TRBV5-1
d_call: .
cdr3_aa: CASSLEQGTVYTF
cdr3_nt: TGCGCCAGCAGCTTGGAACAGGGAACTGTCTACACCTTC

j_call: TRBJ2-5
clone_size: few
v_call: TRBV4-3
d_call: TRBD2
cdr3_aa: CASSQGRLAGGREETQYF
cdr3_nt: TGCGCCAGCAGCCAAGGGAGACTAGCGGGGGGGCGGGAAGAGACCCAGTACTTC

j_call: TRBJ2-3
clone_size: few
v_call: TRBV6-4
d_call: TRBD2
cdr3_aa: CATAVTAGMTDTQYF
cdr3_nt: TGTGCCACCGCTGTGACAGCGGGGATGACAGATACGCAGTATTTT

j_call: TRBJ1-5
clone_size: few
v_call: TRBV2
d_call: TRBD1
cdr3_aa: CASRGQGYQPQHF
cdr3_nt: TGTGCCAGCAGGGGACAGGGGTATCAGCCCCAGCATTTT

j_call: TRBJ1-1
clone_size: few
v_call: TRBV30
d_call: TRBD1
cdr3_aa: CAWSVTGSSLRAFF
cdr3_nt: TGTGCCTGGAGTGTGACAGGGAGTTCGCTCAGAGCTTTCTTT

j_call: TRBJ2-7
clone_size: few
v_call: TRBV7-2
d_call: .
cdr3_aa: CASSTLSSYEQYF
cdr3_nt: TGTGCCAGCAGCACTCTTAGCTCCTACGAGCAGTACTTC

j_call: TRBJ1-2
clone_size: .
v_call: TRBV9
d_call: .
cdr3_aa: CASSVGVQGEGYGYTF
cdr3_nt: TGTGCCAGCAGCGTGGGGGTACAGGGAGAAGGTTATGGCTACACCTTC

j_call: TRBJ2-1
clone_size: .
v_call: TRBV27
d_call: TRBD2
cdr3_aa: CASSRRGTSRNSYNEQFF
cdr3_nt: TGTGCCAGCAGCCGTCGCGGGACTAGCAGAAACTCCTACAATGAGCAGTTCTTC

j_call: TRBJ1-2
clone_size: .
v_call: TRBV9
d_call: TRBD1
cdr3_aa: CASSTQAGQDYEGYTF
cdr3_nt: TGTGCCAGCAGCACCCAAGCGGGACAGGACTATGAGGGCTACACCTTC

j_call: TRBJ2-7
clone_size: .
v_call: TRBV23-1
d_call: TRBD1
cdr3_aa: CASSLRRDREYRDLTSEQYF
cdr3_nt: TGCGCCAGCAGTCTGCGTCGAGACAGGGAGTACCGTGATCTAACCTCCGAGCAGTACTTC

j_call: TRBJ2-2
clone_size: .
v_call: TRBV25-1
d_call: TRBD2
cdr3_aa: CATSYSGRATGELFF
cdr3_nt: TGTGCCACTTCTTATAGCGGGAGGGCCACCGGGGAGCTGTTTTTT

j_call: TRBJ1-2
clone_size: few
v_call: TRBV7-9
d_call: TRBD1
cdr3_aa: CASSLLSTDRVYGYTF
cdr3_nt: TGTGCCAGCAGCTTACTCTCCACGGACAGGGTATATGGCTACACCTTC

j_call: TRBJ2-5
clone_size: .
v_call: TRBV25-1
d_call: .
cdr3_aa: CASSEGQGWETQYF
cdr3_nt: TGTGCCAGCAGTGAAGGCCAGGGCTGGGAGACCCAGTACTTC

j_call: TRBJ2-2
clone_size: few
v_call: TRBV15
d_call: .
cdr3_aa: CATSRVEGPRELFF
cdr3_nt: TGTGCCACCAGCAGAGTGGAGGGGCCGAGGGAGCTGTTTTTT

j_call: TRBJ1-2
clone_size: few
v_call: TRBV19
d_call: .
cdr3_aa: CASTVESLYGYTF
cdr3_nt: TGTGCCAGTACCGTGGAGAGCCTCTATGGCTACACCTTC

j_call: TRBJ1-1
clone_size: .
v_call: TRBV5-4
d_call: TRBD1
cdr3_aa: CASSLGGTGHTEAFF
cdr3_nt: TGTGCCAGCAGCTTGGGAGGGACAGGTCACACTGAAGCTTTCTTT

j_call: TRBJ2-4
clone_size: .
v_call: TRBV5-1
d_call: .
cdr3_aa: CASSLELDVNIQYF
cdr3_nt: TGCGCCAGCAGCTTGGAACTAGATGTAAACATTCAGTACTTC

j_call: TRBJ2-7
clone_size: .
v_call: TRBV30
d_call: .
cdr3_aa: CAWGWRYEQYF
cdr3_nt: TGTGCCTGGGGGTGGCGGTACGAGCAGTACTTC

j_call: TRBJ2-7
clone_size: .
v_call: TRBV6-1
d_call: .
cdr3_aa: CASSASRDEQYF
cdr3_nt: TGTGCCAGCAGTGCAAGCAGGGACGAGCAGTACTTC

j_call: TRBJ1-5
clone_size: .
v_call: TRBV6-5
d_call: .
cdr3_aa: CASGSGGAGNQPQHF
cdr3_nt: TGTGCCAGCGGGTCCGGAGGGGCGGGCAATCAGCCCCAGCATTTT

j_call: TRBJ1-1
clone_size: .
v_call: TRBV21-1
d_call: .
cdr3_aa: CASSTTGSNTEAFF
cdr3_nt: TGTGCCAGCAGCACGACAGGGTCGAACACTGAAGCTTTCTTT